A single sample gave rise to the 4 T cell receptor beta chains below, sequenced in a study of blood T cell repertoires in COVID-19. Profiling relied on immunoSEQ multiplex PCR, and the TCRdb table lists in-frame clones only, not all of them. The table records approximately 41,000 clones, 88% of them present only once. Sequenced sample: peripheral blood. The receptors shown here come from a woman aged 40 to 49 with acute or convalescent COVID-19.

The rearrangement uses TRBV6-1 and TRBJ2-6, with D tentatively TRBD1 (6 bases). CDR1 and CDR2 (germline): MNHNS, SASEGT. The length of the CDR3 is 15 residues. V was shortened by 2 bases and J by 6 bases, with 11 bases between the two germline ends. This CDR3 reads CASSETGILANVLTF. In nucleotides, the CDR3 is TGTGCCAGCAGTGAAACAGGGATCTTGGCCAACGTCCTGACTTTC.

CDR3 nucleotide sequence: TGTGCCAGCAGCTTAGCCCGTCCCAGGGCGGACACCGGGGAGCTGTTTTTT. Its protein product is CASSLARPRADTGELFF. V is TRBV11-3 and J is TRBJ2-2, with a possible D match to TRBD1 (5 bases). CDR1 is SGHNT, CDR2 YENEEA, per germline. The CDR3 consists of 17 residues. V lost 1 base and J 3 bases, leaving 15 bases between the germline ends. Complete variable domain (other parts from reference TRBV11-3 and TRBJ2-2): EAGVVQSPRYKIIEKKQPVAFWCNPISGHNTLYWYLQNLGQGPELLIRYENEEAVDDSQLPKDRFSAERLKGVDSTLKIQPAELGDSAVYLCASSLARPRADTGELFFGEGSRLTVL.

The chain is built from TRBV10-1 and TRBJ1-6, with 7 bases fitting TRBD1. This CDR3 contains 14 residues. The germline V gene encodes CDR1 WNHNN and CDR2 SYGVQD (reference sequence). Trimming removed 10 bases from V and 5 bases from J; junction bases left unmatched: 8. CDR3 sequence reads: CATLIGTDNSPLHF. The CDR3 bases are TGCGCCACGTTGATTGGGACAGATAATTCACCCCTCCACTTT.

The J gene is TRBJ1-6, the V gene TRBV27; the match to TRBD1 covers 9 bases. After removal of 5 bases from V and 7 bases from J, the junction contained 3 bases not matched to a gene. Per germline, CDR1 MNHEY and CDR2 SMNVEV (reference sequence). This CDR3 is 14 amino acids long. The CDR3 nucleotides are TGTGCCAGCAGTAGGGACAGGGAGAATTCACCCCTCCACTTT. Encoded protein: CASSRDRENSPLHF.